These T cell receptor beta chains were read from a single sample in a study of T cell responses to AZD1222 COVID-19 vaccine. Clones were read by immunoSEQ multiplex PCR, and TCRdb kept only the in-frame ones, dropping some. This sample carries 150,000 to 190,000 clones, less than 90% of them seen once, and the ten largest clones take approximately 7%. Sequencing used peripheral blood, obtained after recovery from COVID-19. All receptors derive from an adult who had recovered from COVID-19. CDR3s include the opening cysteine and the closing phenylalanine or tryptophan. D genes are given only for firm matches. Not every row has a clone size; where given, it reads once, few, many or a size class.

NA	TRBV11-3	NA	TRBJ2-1	CASSAVGAYNEQFF	TGTGCCAGCAGCGCCGTGGGCGCTTACAATGAGCAGTTCTTC
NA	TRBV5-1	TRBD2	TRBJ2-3	CASSYGLAPADTQYF	TGCGCCAGCAGCTATGGACTAGCCCCCGCAGATACGCAGTATTTT
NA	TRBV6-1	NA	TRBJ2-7	CASSEFRRQSFGYEQYF	TGTGCCAGCAGTGAGTTCCGGCGGCAGAGTTTTGGCTACGAGCAGTACTTC
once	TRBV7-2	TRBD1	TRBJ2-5	CASSPASDRGETQYF	TGTGCCAGCAGCCCAGCCTCCGACAGGGGGGAGACCCAGTACTTC
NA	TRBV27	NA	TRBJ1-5	CASSLGLGQPQHF	TGTGCCAGCAGTTTAGGGCTTGGTCAGCCCCAGCATTTT
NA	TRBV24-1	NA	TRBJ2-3	CATSDSGAENTQYF	TGTGCCACCAGTGATTCGGGGGCTGAGAATACGCAGTATTTT
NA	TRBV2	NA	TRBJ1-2	CASSEGSVYGYTF	TGTGCCAGCAGTGAAGGGAGCGTCTATGGCTACACCTTC
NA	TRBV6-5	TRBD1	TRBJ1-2	CASSRTGPNYGYTF	TGTGCCAGCAGCAGGACAGGGCCAAACTATGGCTACACCTTC
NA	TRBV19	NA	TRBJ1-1	CASSIAHRNTEAFF	TGTGCCAGTAGTATTGCTCACCGGAACACTGAAGCTTTCTTT
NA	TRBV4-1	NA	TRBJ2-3	CASSQPSTDTQYF	TGCGCCAGCAGCCAGCCCAGCACAGATACGCAGTATTTT
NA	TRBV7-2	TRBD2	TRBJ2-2	CASSLVGGGLLTGELFF	TGTGCCAGCAGCTTAGTCGGCGGGGGGTTACTCACCGGGGAGCTGTTTTTT
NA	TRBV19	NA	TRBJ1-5	CASSMGILSNQPQHF	TGTGCCAGTAGTATGGGTATTCTTAGCAATCAGCCCCAGCATTTT
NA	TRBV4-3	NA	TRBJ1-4	CASSQDNGRAEKLFF	TGCGCCAGCAGCCAAGATAATGGGAGGGCGGAAAAACTGTTTTTT
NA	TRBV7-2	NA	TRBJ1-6	CASSPGGGAYNSPLHF	TGTGCCAGCAGCCCCGGTGGGGGGGCATATAATTCACCCCTCCACTTT
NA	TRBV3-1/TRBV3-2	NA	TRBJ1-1	CASSPDEGRRNTEAFF	TGTGCCAGCAGCCCTGACGAGGGGAGGAGGAACACTGAAGCTTTCTTT
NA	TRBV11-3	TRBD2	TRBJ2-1	CASSLGVAGGNNEQFF	TGTGCCAGCAGCTTAGGAGTAGCGGGAGGGAACAATGAGCAGTTCTTC
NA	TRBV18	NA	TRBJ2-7	CASSPRDSGGEQYF	TGTGCCAGCTCACCACGGGACTCTGGGGGCGAGCAGTACTTC
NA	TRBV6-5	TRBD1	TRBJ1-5	CASSHNRGDQPQHF	TGTGCCAGCAGCCACAACAGGGGAGATCAGCCCCAGCATTTT